One and the same sample provided the 25 T cell receptor beta chains below, sequenced in a study of tumor and adjacent non-tumor tissue in lung cancer. The template was RNA from unsorted bulk tissue. TCRbeta libraries were built with three rounds of nested PCR, modified from ARM-PCR. One entry per CDR3 protein, called by TCRdb with MiXCR from the multiplex PCR reads. The sample holds more than 90,000 distinct CDR3 sequences; about 70% are singletons and the top ten take about a sixth. The sample comprised lung tumor tissue. Source of these receptors: a man aged 55 to 69 with non-small cell lung cancer.

Worth noting for this clonotype: One junction end does not reproduce the germline sequence, and a read error may be involved. The chain has TRBV6-6 and TRBJ1-1, with D unresolved. The CDR3 has 13 residues. Per the germline V gene, CDR1 is MNHNY and CDR2 is SVGAGI (reference sequence). Here the CDR3 reads CASGYGMNTEDLF. The CDR3 DNA reads as TGTGCCAGCGGTTACGGAATGAACACTGAAGATTTATTT.

This clonotype was observed a single time. This may be a read error: a much more frequent sequence differs by one nucleotide. The chain joins TRBV29-1 to TRBJ2-7; TRBD1 agrees at 10 bases. From germline, CDR1 is SQVTM and CDR2 ANQGSEA. Losses at the gene ends were 8 bases for V and 12 bases for J; bases not matched to a gene: 16. This CDR3 has 13 amino acids. The CDR3: CSLALRGGTGVYF. Here the CDR3 DNA reads TGCAGCCTTGCCCTTCGGGGAGGGACAGGGGTGTACTTC.

Concerning this clonotype itself: Because the CDR3 is missing its conserved closing phenylalanine or tryptophan, this is likely a read error. No DNA is shown, since the ends of the CDR3 on it are uncertain; the CDR3 is the one TCRdb lists. The rearrangement uses TRBV11-3 and TRBJ2-7; TRBD2, the table's D call, was not compared with the DNA. The CDR3 is made up of 15 amino acids, end residues included. In germline, CDR1 is SGHNT, CDR2 YENEEA. CDR3 in amino acids: CACRRASGSSYEQCS.

On this clonotype itself: The conserved final phenylalanine or tryptophan is absent from the CDR3, which likely points to a read error. The V and J genes are TRBV29-1 and TRBJ2-5; no definite D call. The germline V gene encodes CDR1 SQVTM and CDR2 ANQGSEA. The CDR3 spans 13 residues. V was trimmed by 4 bases and J by 5 bases, leaving 14 bases between them. The CDR3 bases are TGCAGCGTTGGGTACGCGTATGGTGAGACCCAGTACTGC. Translated, it gives CSVGYAYGETQYC.

Concerning this clonotype itself: A read error may be the cause here, since a much bigger clone is one base away. The chain has TRBV7-9 and TRBJ2-3, with a weak D call TRBD1 (5 bases). The J call is uncertain, as TRBJ1-5 better fits the DNA end. This CDR3 spans 13 amino acids. Germline CDR1 reads SEHNR; CDR2 reads FQNEAQ (reference sequence). The CDR3 DNA reads TGTGCCAGCACGAGGGGCCTCACAGATACGCAGCATTTT. This gives the protein CASTRGLTDTQHF.

As for this clonotype: As the CDR3 is not closed by the conserved phenylalanine or tryptophan, this likely results from a read error. The V gene is TRBV5-4, the J gene TRBJ1-6; a weak D match, TRBD1 (6 bases). CDR1 is SGHNT and CDR2 is YYREEE in the germline V gene (reference sequence). CDR3 length: 15 amino acids. This CDR3 reads CASRLAGGGSSPLHC. CDR3 DNA: TGTGCCAGCAGGTTGGCCGGCGGGGGCTCTTCACCCCTCCACTGT.

With respect to this clonotype: The junction departs from the called germline gene at one end, perhaps through a read error. This chain connects TRBV6-6 to TRBJ2-5; 9 bases are shared with TRBD2. CDR3 length: 17 residues. Germline assignment: CDR1 MNHNY and CDR2 SVGAGI (reference sequence). CDR3 bases: TGTGTCAGCGCTCCGGGACTAGCTGGAGAGTTTCAAGAGACCCAGTACTTC. This sequence encodes CVSAPGLAGEFQETQYF.

To note about this clonotype: Given a much more abundant clone one base away, this may be a read error. The chain joins TRBV25-1 to TRBJ1-3; possibly TRBD1 for D (5 bases). Germline values: CDR1 MGHDK, CDR2 SYGVNS. The CDR3 extends over 17 amino acids. V dropped 2 bases and J dropped 0 bases, with 14 bases sitting between them. CDR3 bases: TGTGCCAGCAGTGAACCATCGGGACGGAGCTCTGGAAACACCATATATTTT. Amino acid sequence: CASSEPSGRSSGNTIYF. The entire variable domain, with the rest obtained from reference TRBV25-1 and TRBJ1-3, is as follows: EADIYQTPRYLVIGTGKKITLECSQTMGHDKMYWYQQDPGMELHLIHYSYGVNSTEKGDLSSESTVSRIRTEHFPLTLESARPSHTSQYLCASSEPSGRSSGNTIYFGEGSWLTVV.

A word on this clonotype: This may be a read error, as it is one base from a much larger clone. V is TRBV9 and J is TRBJ1-6; 9 bases align to TRBD1. The germline V gene has CDR1 SGDLS and CDR2 YYNGEE. The CDR3 contains 14 residues. CDR3 sequence reads: CTSTPTGGNSPLHF. CDR3 nucleotide sequence: TGTACCAGCACCCCGACAGGGGGTAATTCACCCCTCCACTTT. The full variable domain, its missing parts supplied by reference TRBV9 and TRBJ1-6, is DSGVTQTPKHLITATGQRVTLRCSPRSGDLSVYWYQQSLDQGLQFLIQYYNGEERAKGNILERFSAQQFPDLHSELNLSSLELGDSALYFCTSTPTGGNSPLHFGNGTRLTVT.

To note about this clonotype: One end of the junction fails to match germline, which may point to a read error. This chain uses TRBV29-1 with TRBJ2-3; possibly TRBD1 or TRBD2 for D (5 bases each). CDR3 length: 16 residues. CDR1 is SQVTM, CDR2 ANQGSEA, per germline. CDR3 region: CSVDAPRDGMGDTQYF. Here the CDR3 DNA reads TGTAGCGTTGATGCCCCCCGGGACGGGATGGGTGATACGCAGTATTTT.

In its sample, this clonotype was seen once. Its ends do not fully match the called genes, so a read error is possible. DNA for the CDR3: TGCCGTGTTGAAGGTAAACACAGCTCCTACAGTGAGCAGTTCTTC. Its translation: CRVEGKHSSYSEQFF. The chain joins TRBV29-1 to TRBJ2-1; D is undetermined. Germline CDR1 is SQVTM and CDR2 is ANQGSEA. The CDR3 sequence is 15 residues long.

The V call is TRBV29-1, the J call TRBJ2-1; 7 positions agree with TRBD1. Per the germline V gene, CDR1 is SQVTM and CDR2 is ANQGSEA. This CDR3 has 12 residues. In DNA, the CDR3 is TGCAGTGCCGGACAGGCGCATAATGAGCAGTTCTTC. Protein product: CSAGQAHNEQFF.

In regard to this clonotype: Relative to the germline gene, one junction end is altered; a read error may explain this. This chain's CDR3 is CASSHAQSVQSQHF. The CDR3 region has the DNA TGCGCCAGCAGCCATGCACAGAGTGTTCAGTCCCAGCATTTT. This chain links TRBV4-1 with TRBJ1-5; no clear D gene. This CDR3 region has 14 residues. Germline V gives CDR1 MGHRA, CDR2 YSYEKL.

This chain links TRBV4-2 with TRBJ1-4; D perhaps matches TRBD1 (5 bases). CDR3 length: 21 amino acids. Germline-derived CDR1 and CDR2 are LGHNA and YNFKEQ. V shed 0 bases and J shed 2 bases, with 25 bases lying between them. The chain's CDR3 is CASSQDRRWTRPGSTNEKLFF. In nucleotides, the CDR3 is TGTGCCAGCAGCCAAGATCGACGGTGGACACGCCCGGGGAGTACTAATGAAAAACTGTTTTTT.

This clonotype came up many times. This chain links TRBV4-1 with TRBJ2-1; D remains ambiguous. Trimming shortened V by 2 bases and J by 6 bases, and 14 bases separated the two germline ends. Germline V gene sequence: CDR1 MGHRA, CDR2 YSYEKL. The CDR3 sequence is 15 residues long. CDR3 amino acids: CASSQRQAPFNEQFF. The CDR3, as DNA: TGCGCCAGCAGCCAACGGCAGGCGCCTTTCAATGAGCAGTTCTTC.

Notes on this clonotype: This may be a read error, as it is one base from a much larger clone. The CDR3 region is CASTSGSLTPSIDTQYF. The CDR3, as DNA: TGTGCCAGTACTAGCGGGAGCCTAACCCCTAGCATAGATACGCAGTATTTT. The rearrangement joins TRBV28 to TRBJ2-3, with 11 nucleotides matching TRBD2. The CDR3 covers 17 residues. Per the germline V gene, CDR1 is MDHEN and CDR2 is SYDVKM.

Comment on this clonotype: One end of the junction is discordant with germline, which a read error may explain. The rearrangement joins TRBV6-2 or TRBV6-3 to TRBJ2-7, with 10 bases aligning to TRBD2. There are 15 residues in the CDR3. CDR1 is MNHEY and CDR2 is SVGEGT in the germline V gene. CDR3 sequence (DNA): TGTACCAGCACCTCCGTGCTAGCGGGGGCGGGGGAGCAGTACTTC. It encodes CTSTSVLAGAGEQYF.

This clonotype has ten or more counts. This chain's CDR3 is CASSVVSGGPTEAFF. The CDR3 DNA reads as TGCGCCAGCAGCGTTGTCTCCGGAGGGCCCACTGAAGCTTTCTTT. The chain joins TRBV5-1 to TRBJ1-1; D remains unclear. Trimming removed 4 bases from V and 4 bases from J, with 17 bases in between. CDR1 is SGHRS and CDR2 is YFSETQ in the germline V gene. The CDR3 runs to 15 residues. The whole variable domain, filled in from reference TRBV5-1 and TRBJ1-1, reads KAGVTQTPRYLIKTRGQQVTLSCSPISGHRSVSWYQQTPGQGLQFLFEYFSETQRNKGNFPGRFSGRQFSNSRSEMNVSTLELGDSALYLCASSVVSGGPTEAFFGQGTRLTVV.

As for this clonotype: One end of the junction fails to match germline, which may point to a read error. The chain employs TRBV11-1 and TRBJ2-7, with unresolved D. Germline values: CDR1 SGHAT, CDR2 FQDESV (reference sequence). The CDR3 length is 13 residues. The CDR3, as DNA: TGCGCCAGCAGCCTACCAGGCTGCTACGAGCAGTACTTC. Protein: CASSLPGCYEQYF.

The chain joins TRBV7-9 to TRBJ1-1; D remains ambiguous. Germline V gene data show CDR1 as SEHNR and CDR2 as FQNEAQ (reference sequence). V lost 3 bases to trimming and J lost 1 base, with 12 bases between them. CDR3 length equals 15 residues. This CDR3 reads CASSLFVHRNTEAFF. CDR3 sequence (DNA): TGTGCCAGCAGCTTGTTTGTACACAGGAACACTGAAGCTTTCTTT.

This clonotype is medium-sized by share. The V call is TRBV29-1, the J call TRBJ2-6; TRBD1 aligns across 11 bases. The CDR3 covers 16 residues. After removal of 5 bases from V and 2 bases from J, the junction contained 5 bases not matched to a gene. Germline lookup yields CDR1 SQVTM and CDR2 ANQGSEA. The CDR3 nucleotides are TGCAGCGTTCTACCGGGACAGGGGGCTGGGGCCAACGTCCTGACTTTC. It codes for CSVLPGQGAGANVLTF. Looking up the rest from reference TRBV29-1 and TRBJ2-6 gives the full variable domain: SAVISQKPSRDICQRGTSLTIQCQVDSQVTMMFWYRQQPGQSLTLIATANQGSEATYESGFVIDKFPISRPNLTFSTLTVSNMSPEDSSIYLCSVLPGQGAGANVLTFGAGSRLTVL.

The gene calls are TRBV5-1 and TRBJ2-1, with D perhaps given as TRBD1 or TRBD2 (6 bases each). Germline V gives CDR1 SGHRS, CDR2 YFSETQ. The CDR3 sequence is 17 residues long. V was pared by 3 bases and J by 8 bases, with 24 bases between. The CDR3 nucleotides read TGCGCCAGCAGCTCAATGAGGGGGGCCTCCTTTGCCTATGAGCAGTTCTTC. As protein: CASSSMRGASFAYEQFF.

V gene TRBV12-5 combines with J gene TRBJ1-1; D remains unclear. Looked up from germline, CDR1 is LGHNT and CDR2 is FRNRAP. The length of the CDR3 is 13 residues. Trimming removed 8 bases from V and 6 bases from J, with 16 bases in between. The CDR3: CASWLLNGAEAFF. CDR3 nucleotide sequence: TGTGCTAGTTGGTTGCTGAATGGGGCTGAAGCTTTCTTT.

Of note for this clonotype: A read error may produce the germline difference seen at one junction end. This chain connects TRBV10-3 to TRBJ1-2, with D tentatively TRBD1 (6 bases). Germline V gives CDR1 ENHRY, CDR2 SYGVKD. This CDR3 is 14 amino acids long. The CDR3 loop reads CGISPGQLSYGYTF. In nucleotides, the CDR3 is TGTGGCATCAGCCCAGGACAGCTTAGCTATGGCTACACCTTC.

As regards this clonotype: The junction and the germline gene differ at one end; a read error may be behind it. The chain uses TRBV29-1 and TRBJ2-1; D may be TRBD2 (6 bases). Germline lookup yields CDR1 SQVTM and CDR2 ANQGSEA. The CDR3 has 15 residues. The CDR3 loop reads CSVEGTFLSYKEQFF. The CDR3 region has the DNA TGCAGTGTTGAAGGGACTTTCCTCTCATACAAAGAGCAGTTCTTC.